This TCR beta chain stems from a study of neurological immune-mediated disorders. Ten or more counts support this clonotype. TCRdb reprocessed the 5' RACE reads with MiXCR, giving one entry per CDR3 protein. The table shows 50,000 to 70,000 distinct CDR3 sequences, with less than 5.5% occurring only once. This CDR3 contains 15 residues. CDR1 and CDR2 from the germline V gene are SGHRS and YFSETQ. V shed 3 bases, J shed 8 bases, and the junction held 12 bases outside the gene matches. Material for sequencing was PBMCs. This chain links TRBV5-1 with TRBJ1-2, with TRBD1 matching 8 bases. This TCR was sampled from a man between 25 and 39 years old with multiple sclerosis. The CDR3 bases are TGCGCCAGCAGCTCGGACGGACAGGGCTCGGTCGGCTACACCTTC. This encodes CASSSDGQGSVGYTF.